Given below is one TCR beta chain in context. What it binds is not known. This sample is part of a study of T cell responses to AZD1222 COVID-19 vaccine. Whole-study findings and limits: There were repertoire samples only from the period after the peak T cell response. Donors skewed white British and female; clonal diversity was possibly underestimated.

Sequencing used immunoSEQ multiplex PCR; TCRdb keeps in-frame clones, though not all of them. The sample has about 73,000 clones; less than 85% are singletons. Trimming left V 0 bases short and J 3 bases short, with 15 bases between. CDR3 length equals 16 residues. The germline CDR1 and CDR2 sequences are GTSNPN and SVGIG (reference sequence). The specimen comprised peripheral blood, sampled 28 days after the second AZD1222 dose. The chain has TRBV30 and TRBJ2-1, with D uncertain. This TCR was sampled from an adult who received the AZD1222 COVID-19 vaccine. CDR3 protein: CAWSVRGLHSYNEQFF. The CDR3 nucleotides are TGTGCCTGGAGTGTACGAGGCCTCCACAGCTACAATGAGCAGTTCTTC.